These 2 T cell receptor beta chains came from one sample sequenced in a study of blood T cell repertoires in COVID-19. Only in-frame clones appear in the TCRdb table, and some are missing; sequencing was by immunoSEQ multiplex PCR. This sample has about 170,000 clones, with roughly 80% found just once. Sequencing was done on a sample of peripheral blood. These receptors came from a man in his 70s with active or convalescent COVID-19.

The chain combines TRBV5-1 with TRBJ2-3; no clear D. This CDR3 has 14 residues. CDR1 and CDR2 from the germline V gene are SGHRS and YFSETQ. Between the trimmed V and J ends, which lost 2 bases and 0 bases, there was a span of 7 bases. CDR3 in amino acids: CASSLPGSTDTQYF. The CDR3 coding sequence is TGCGCCAGCAGCTTACCAGGTAGCACAGATACGCAGTATTTT.

This clone was found once. V gene TRBV7-2 combines with J gene TRBJ2-7; the D gene is possibly TRBD1 (5 bases). CDR3 size: 15 residues. With 6 bases removed from V and 3 bases from J, the gap between germline ends came to 18 bases. In germline, CDR1 is SGHTA, CDR2 FQGNSA. CDR3 nucleotide sequence: TGTGCCAGCAGTATACAGGTATCAAGGGGCTACGAGCAGTACTTC. It encodes CASSIQVSRGYEQYF.